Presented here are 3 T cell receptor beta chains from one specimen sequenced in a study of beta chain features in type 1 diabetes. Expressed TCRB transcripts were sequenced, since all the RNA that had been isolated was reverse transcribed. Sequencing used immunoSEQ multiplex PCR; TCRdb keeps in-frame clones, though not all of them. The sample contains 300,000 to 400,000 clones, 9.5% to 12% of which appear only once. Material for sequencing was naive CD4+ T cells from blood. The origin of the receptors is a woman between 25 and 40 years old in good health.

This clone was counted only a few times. The CDR3 coding sequence is TGTGCCAGCAGCTTGACGCCGGGACAGGCCCGAGGGGTGCAGTACTTC. Its translation is CASSLTPGQARGVQYF. The chain uses TRBV7-2 and TRBJ2-7, with 8 bases matching TRBD1. J gave up 9 bases and V 3 bases, and 16 bases lay outside the gene matches. Germline V gene data show CDR1 as SGHTA and CDR2 as FQGNSA. This CDR3 contains 16 residues.

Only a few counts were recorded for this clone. The CDR3 spells CASSSGLDSNLGETQYF. DNA for the CDR3: TGCGCCAGCAGCTCTGGCCTAGACAGCAACCTCGGGGAGACCCAGTACTTC. J is TRBJ2-5 and V is TRBV5-1; perhaps TRBD1 as D (5 bases). CDR3 length: 17 residues. The ends were cut back, 3 bases at V and 5 bases at J, with 23 bases in the middle. Germline V gives CDR1 SGHRS, CDR2 YFSETQ.

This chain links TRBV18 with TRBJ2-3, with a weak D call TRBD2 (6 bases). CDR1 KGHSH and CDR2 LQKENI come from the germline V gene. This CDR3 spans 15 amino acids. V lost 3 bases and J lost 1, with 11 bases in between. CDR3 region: CASSPAAGRTDTQYF. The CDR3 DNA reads TGTGCCAGCTCACCTGCGGCGGGGCGCACAGATACGCAGTATTTT.